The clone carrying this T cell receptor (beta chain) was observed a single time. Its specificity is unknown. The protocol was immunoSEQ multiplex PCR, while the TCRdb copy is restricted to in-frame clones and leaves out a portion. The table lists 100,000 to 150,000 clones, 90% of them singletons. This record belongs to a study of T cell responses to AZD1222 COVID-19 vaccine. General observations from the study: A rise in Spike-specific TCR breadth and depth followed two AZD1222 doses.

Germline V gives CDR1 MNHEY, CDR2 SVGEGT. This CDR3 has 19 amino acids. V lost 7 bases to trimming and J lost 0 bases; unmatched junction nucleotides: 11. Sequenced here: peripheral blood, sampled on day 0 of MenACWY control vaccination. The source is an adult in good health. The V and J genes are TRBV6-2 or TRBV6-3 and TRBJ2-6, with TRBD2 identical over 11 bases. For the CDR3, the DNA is TGTGCCAGCACCCCCGGCCTAGCGGGGGGCTCCTCTGGGGCCAACGTCCTGACTTTC. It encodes CASTPGLAGGSSGANVLTF.